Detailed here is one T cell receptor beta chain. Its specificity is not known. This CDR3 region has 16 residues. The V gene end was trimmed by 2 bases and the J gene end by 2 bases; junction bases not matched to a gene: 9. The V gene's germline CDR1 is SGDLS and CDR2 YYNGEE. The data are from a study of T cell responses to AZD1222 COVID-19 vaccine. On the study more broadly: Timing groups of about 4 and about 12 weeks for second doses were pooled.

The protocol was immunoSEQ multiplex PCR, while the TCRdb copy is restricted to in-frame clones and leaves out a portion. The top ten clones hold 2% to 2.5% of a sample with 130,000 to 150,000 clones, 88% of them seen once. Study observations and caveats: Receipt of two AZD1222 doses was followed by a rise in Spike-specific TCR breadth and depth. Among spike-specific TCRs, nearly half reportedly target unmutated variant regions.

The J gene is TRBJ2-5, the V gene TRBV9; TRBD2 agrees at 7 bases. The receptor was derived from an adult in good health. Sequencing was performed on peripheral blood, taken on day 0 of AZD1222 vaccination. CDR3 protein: CASSVLLGGGQETQYF. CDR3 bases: TGTGCCAGCAGCGTGCTCCTTGGGGGGGGTCAAGAGACCCAGTACTTC.